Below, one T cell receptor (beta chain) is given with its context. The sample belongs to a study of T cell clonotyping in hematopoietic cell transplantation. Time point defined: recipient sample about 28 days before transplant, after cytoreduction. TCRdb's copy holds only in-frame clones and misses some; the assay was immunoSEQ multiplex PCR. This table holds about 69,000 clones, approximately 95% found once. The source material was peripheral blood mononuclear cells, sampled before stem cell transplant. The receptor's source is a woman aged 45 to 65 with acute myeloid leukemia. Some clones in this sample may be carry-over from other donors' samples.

CDR3 amino acids: CASRSPAQGDIQYF. In DNA form, the CDR3 reads TGTGCCAGCAGATCGCCGGCCCAAGGGGACATTCAGTACTTC. The chain recombines TRBV28 with TRBJ2-4; possible D gene TRBD1, 5 bases. CDR3 length: 14 residues. Trimming took off 6 bases at V and 8 bases at J, with 17 bases between the two ends. The germline CDR1 and CDR2 sequences are MDHEN and SYDVKM.